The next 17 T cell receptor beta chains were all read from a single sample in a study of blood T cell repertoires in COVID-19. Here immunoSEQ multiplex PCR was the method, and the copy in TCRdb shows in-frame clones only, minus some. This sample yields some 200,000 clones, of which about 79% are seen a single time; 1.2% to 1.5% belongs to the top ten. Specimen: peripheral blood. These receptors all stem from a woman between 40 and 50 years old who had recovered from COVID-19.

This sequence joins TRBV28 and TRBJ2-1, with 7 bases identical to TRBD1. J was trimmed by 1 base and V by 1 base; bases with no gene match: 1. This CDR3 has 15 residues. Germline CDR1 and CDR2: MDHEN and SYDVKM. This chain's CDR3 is CASSLSGQSYNEQFF. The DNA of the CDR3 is TGTGCCAGCAGTTTATCGGGACAGTCCTACAATGAGCAGTTCTTC.

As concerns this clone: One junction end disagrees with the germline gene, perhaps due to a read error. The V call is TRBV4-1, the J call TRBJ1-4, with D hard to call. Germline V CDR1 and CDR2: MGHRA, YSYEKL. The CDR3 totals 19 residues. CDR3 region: CASSIEFRAAGINNQKLFF. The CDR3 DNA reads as TGCGCCAGCAGCATAGAGTTCCGGGCCGCCGGGATTAATAATCAAAAACTGTTTTTT.

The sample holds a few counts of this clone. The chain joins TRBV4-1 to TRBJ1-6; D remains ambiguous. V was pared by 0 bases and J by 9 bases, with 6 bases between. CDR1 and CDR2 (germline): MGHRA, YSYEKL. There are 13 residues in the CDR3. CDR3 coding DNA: TGCGCCAGCAGCCAAGATTTACTTTCACCCCTCCACTTT. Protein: CASSQDLLSPLHF.

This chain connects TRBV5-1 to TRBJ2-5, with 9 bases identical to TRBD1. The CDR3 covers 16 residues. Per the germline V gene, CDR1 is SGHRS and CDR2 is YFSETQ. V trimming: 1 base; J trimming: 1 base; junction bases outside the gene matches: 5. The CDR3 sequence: CASSLTGTGSQETQYF. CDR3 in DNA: TGCGCCAGCAGCTTGACCGGGACAGGGTCCCAAGAGACCCAGTACTTC. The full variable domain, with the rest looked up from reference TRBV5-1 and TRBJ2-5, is KAGVTQTPRYLIKTRGQQVTLSCSPISGHRSVSWYQQTPGQGLQFLFEYFSETQRNKGNFPGRFSGRQFSNSRSEMNVSTLELGDSALYLCASSLTGTGSQETQYFGPGTRLLVL.

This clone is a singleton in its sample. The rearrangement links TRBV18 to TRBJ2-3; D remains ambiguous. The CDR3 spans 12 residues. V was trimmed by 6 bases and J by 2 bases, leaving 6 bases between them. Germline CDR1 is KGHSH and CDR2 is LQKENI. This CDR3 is CASSYLTDTQYF. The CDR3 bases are TGTGCCAGCTCCTACCTCACAGATACGCAGTATTTT.

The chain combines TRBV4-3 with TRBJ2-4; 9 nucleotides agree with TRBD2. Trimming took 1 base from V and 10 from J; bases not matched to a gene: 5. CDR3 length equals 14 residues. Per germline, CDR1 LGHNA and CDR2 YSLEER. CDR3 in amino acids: CASSQGRAGGIQYF. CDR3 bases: TGCGCCAGCAGCCAAGGACGGGCGGGAGGGATTCAGTACTTC.

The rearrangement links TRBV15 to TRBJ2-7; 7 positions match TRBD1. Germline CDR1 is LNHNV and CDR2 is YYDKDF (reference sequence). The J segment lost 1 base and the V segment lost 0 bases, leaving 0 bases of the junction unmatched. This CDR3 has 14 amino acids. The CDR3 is CATSRDRGSYEQYF. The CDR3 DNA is TGTGCCACCAGCAGAGACAGGGGGTCCTACGAGCAGTACTTC.

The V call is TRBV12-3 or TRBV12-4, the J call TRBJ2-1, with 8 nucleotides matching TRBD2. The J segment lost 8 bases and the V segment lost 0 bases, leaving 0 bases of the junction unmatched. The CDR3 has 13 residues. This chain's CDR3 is CASSLALADEQFF. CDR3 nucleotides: TGTGCCAGCAGTTTAGCACTAGCGGATGAGCAGTTCTTC.

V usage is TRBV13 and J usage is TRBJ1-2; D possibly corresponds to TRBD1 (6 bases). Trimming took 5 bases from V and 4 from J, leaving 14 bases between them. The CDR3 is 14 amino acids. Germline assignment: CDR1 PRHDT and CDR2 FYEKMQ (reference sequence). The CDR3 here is CASSKRQEIYGYTF. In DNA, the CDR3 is TGTGCCAGCAGCAAGCGACAGGAGATCTATGGCTACACCTTC.

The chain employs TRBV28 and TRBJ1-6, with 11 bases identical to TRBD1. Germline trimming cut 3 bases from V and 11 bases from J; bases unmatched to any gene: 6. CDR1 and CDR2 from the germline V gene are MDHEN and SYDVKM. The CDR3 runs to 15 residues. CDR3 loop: CASSFSGQGDAPLHF. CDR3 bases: TGTGCCAGCAGTTTCTCGGGACAGGGGGATGCACCCCTCCACTTT.

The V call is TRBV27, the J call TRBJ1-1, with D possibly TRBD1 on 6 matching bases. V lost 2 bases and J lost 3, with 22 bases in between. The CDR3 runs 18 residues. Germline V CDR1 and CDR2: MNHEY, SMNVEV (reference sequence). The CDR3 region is CASSLARTAYFSDTEAFF. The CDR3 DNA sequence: TGTGCCAGCAGTTTAGCCCGGACAGCGTACTTTTCAGACACTGAAGCTTTCTTT.

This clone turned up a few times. The CDR3 spells CASSQGHSYEQYF. CDR3 nucleotide sequence: TGTGCCAGCAGCCAAGGACACTCCTACGAGCAGTACTTC. V gene TRBV3-1 (or the pseudogene TRBV3-2) combines with J gene TRBJ2-7, with D unclear. The CDR3 has 13 amino acids. The germline V gene encodes CDR1 LGHDT and CDR2 YNNKEL (reference sequence). The V and J ends lost 1 base and 0 bases respectively, with 4 bases between them.

As DNA, the CDR3 is TGTGCCAGCAGTTTTCTTCTACCGGGACAGATCTACGAGCAGTACTTC. This sequence encodes CASSFLLPGQIYEQYF. The chain employs TRBV5-5 and TRBJ2-7, with 7 nucleotides matching TRBD1. Losses at the gene ends were 5 bases for V and 3 bases for J; bases not matched to a gene: 14. Germline CDR1 reads SGHKS; CDR2 reads YYEKEE (reference sequence). The CDR3 loop spans 16 amino acids. Drawing the rest from reference TRBV5-5 and TRBJ2-7, the complete variable domain is DAGVTQSPTHLIKTRGQQVTLRCSPISGHKSVSWYQQVLGQGPQFIFQYYEKEERGRGNFPDRFSARQFPNYSSELNVNALLLGDSALYLCASSFLLPGQIYEQYFGPGTRLTVT.

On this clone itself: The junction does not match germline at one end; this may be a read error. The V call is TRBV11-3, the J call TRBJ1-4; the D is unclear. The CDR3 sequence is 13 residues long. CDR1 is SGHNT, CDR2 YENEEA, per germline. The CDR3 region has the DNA TGTGCCAGCAGCTTATCCTACGGAGTCCCGATTATTTTT. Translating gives CASSLSYGVPIIF. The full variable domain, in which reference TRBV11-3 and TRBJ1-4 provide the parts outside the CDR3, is EAGVVQSPRYKIIEKKQPVAFWCNPISGHNTLYWYLQNLGQGPELLIRYENEEAVDDSQLPKDRFSAERLKGVDSTLKIQPAELGDSAVYLCASSLSYGVPIIFGSGTQLSVL.

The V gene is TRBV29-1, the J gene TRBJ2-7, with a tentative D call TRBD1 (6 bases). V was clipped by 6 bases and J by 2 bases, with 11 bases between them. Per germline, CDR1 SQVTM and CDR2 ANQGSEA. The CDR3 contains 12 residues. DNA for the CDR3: TGCAGCGTACGGACAGCTACCTACGAGCAGTACTTC. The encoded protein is CSVRTATYEQYF.

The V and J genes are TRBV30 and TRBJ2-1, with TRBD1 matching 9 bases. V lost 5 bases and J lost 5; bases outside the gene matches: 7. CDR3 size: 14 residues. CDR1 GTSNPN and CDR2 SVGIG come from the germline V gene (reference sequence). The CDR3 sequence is CAWGPGQGNNEQFF. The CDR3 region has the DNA TGTGCCTGGGGTCCGGGACAGGGAAACAATGAGCAGTTCTTC.

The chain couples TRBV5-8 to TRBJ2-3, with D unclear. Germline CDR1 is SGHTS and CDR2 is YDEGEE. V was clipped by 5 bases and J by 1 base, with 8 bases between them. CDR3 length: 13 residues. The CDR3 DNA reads TGTGCCAGCAGGCCTACAGGCACAGATACGCAGTATTTT. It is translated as CASRPTGTDTQYF.